Shown below are 12 T cell receptor beta chains from a single sample sequenced in a study of response to subunit inactivated influenza vaccine. Each CDR3 protein is one row after TCRdb ran MiXCR on the RT-PCR reads. The sample consists of hundreds of thousands of distinct CDR3 sequences, 15% to 17% of them appearing once. This specimen was PBMCs from blood, taken 11 to 12 days after vaccination. The receptors derive from a man aged 45-65 years who received an inactivated influenza vaccine.

This clonotype was detected a few times. The chain uses TRBV20-1 and TRBJ2-5; 9 bases are a match to TRBD1. The CDR3 has 14 amino acids. The J segment lost 5 bases and the V segment lost 3 bases, leaving 7 bases of the junction unmatched. Germline assignment: CDR1 DFQATT and CDR2 SNEGSKA (reference sequence). DNA for the CDR3: TGCAGTGCTAGCGGGACAGGGAGGCGGGAGACCCAGTACTTC. Translation: CSASGTGRRETQYF.

This clonotype was seen more than once but under ten times. The chain recombines TRBV10-3 with TRBJ2-3; 7 positions agree with TRBD1. Germline-derived CDR1 and CDR2 are ENHRY and SYGVKD. V lost 9 bases and J lost 4; bases outside the gene matches: 4. This CDR3 contains 12 residues. The CDR3 is CAIQGESDTQYF. CDR3 coding DNA: TGTGCCATTCAGGGGGAATCAGATACGCAGTATTTT.

The genes are TRBV18 and TRBJ2-2; the D is unclear. Deletions cut 6 bases from V and 4 bases from J, with 12 bases between. The CDR3 consists of 14 residues. Germline V CDR1 and CDR2: KGHSH, LQKENI. The CDR3 region is CASSQKQITGELFF. DNA for the CDR3: TGTGCCAGCTCGCAAAAGCAGATCACCGGGGAGCTGTTTTTT.

The chain uses TRBV9 and TRBJ2-3, with D perhaps TRBD2 (5 bases). The V gene lost 4 bases and the J gene lost 6 bases, with 18 bases spanning the gap. Germline CDR1 SGDLS, CDR2 YYNGEE. The CDR3 runs 15 residues. CDR3 sequence (DNA): TGTGCCAGCAGCCCCGGACTGATCCACGTGGATACGCAGTATTTT. Translation gives CASSPGLIHVDTQYF.

The chain uses TRBV30 and TRBJ1-6, with unresolved D. V was shortened by 0 bases and J by 7 bases, with 16 bases between the two germline ends. The germline CDR1 and CDR2 sequences are GTSNPN and SVGIG (reference sequence). This CDR3 has 16 residues. CDR3 protein: CAWSVGPAGGNSPLHF. CDR3 nucleotides: TGTGCCTGGAGTGTGGGTCCCGCGGGCGGCAATTCACCCCTCCACTTT.

The genes are TRBV24-1 and TRBJ1-1, with TRBD1 matching 9 bases. Germline loops: CDR1 KGHDR, CDR2 SFDVKD. This CDR3 spans 16 amino acids. J was trimmed by 1 base and V by 3 bases; bases with no gene match: 5. CDR3 DNA: TGTGCCACCAGTGATCCCAAGACAGGGGGGAACACTGAAGCTTTCTTT. Translated, it gives CATSDPKTGGNTEAFF.

This clonotype came up a few times. J is TRBJ2-2 and V is TRBV20-1; 9 nucleotides match TRBD2. Germline V gene sequence: CDR1 DFQATT, CDR2 SNEGSKA (reference sequence). Trimming cost V 1 base and J 5 bases; bases outside gene matches: 8. CDR3 length equals 16 residues. CDR3 sequence reads: CSARGSSGIRTGELFF. For the CDR3, the DNA is TGCAGTGCTAGAGGGTCTAGCGGGATTAGGACCGGGGAGCTGTTTTTT.

The rearrangement links TRBV7-3 to TRBJ2-3; 8 bases are shared with TRBD2. The ends lost 1 base at V and 7 bases at J; junction bases unmatched: 7. Germline V CDR1 and CDR2: SGHTA, FQGTGA. This CDR3 spans 15 amino acids. The CDR3 loop reads CASSLSLAGVNTQYF. The CDR3 nucleotides are TGTGCCAGCAGCTTAAGCCTAGCGGGTGTGAATACGCAGTATTTT.

Only a few counts were recorded for this clonotype. J is TRBJ2-7 and V is TRBV28; no firm D call. Per germline, CDR1 MDHEN and CDR2 SYDVKM. With 5 bases removed from V and 9 bases from J, the gap between germline ends came to 17 bases. The CDR3 spans 13 residues. CDR3 sequence (DNA): TGTGCCAGCAGTCTATCGCAGGAATTGGGGCAGTACTTC. It encodes CASSLSQELGQYF.

This clonotype has a handful of counts. The V and J genes are TRBV7-9 and TRBJ2-7, with D uncertain. V was shortened by 5 bases and J by 5 bases, with 13 bases between the two germline ends. This CDR3 contains 13 residues. Per the germline V gene, CDR1 is SEHNR and CDR2 is FQNEAQ (reference sequence). The CDR3 DNA sequence: TGTGCCAGCAGCCGATCTGGGGTAAACGAGCAGTACTTC. Encoded protein: CASSRSGVNEQYF.

CDR3 DNA: TGCGCCAGCAGCCAAAGACCCGAGATGAACACTGAAGCTTTCTTT. It specifies CASSQRPEMNTEAFF. The chain joins TRBV4-1 to TRBJ1-1; D gene ambiguous. Trimming pared 2 bases from V and 0 bases from J, leaving 10 bases between. Germline V gene sequence: CDR1 MGHRA, CDR2 YSYEKL. The CDR3 spans 15 residues.

The J gene is TRBJ2-5, the V gene TRBV20-1; 8 nucleotides agree with TRBD2. Germline V gene sequence: CDR1 DFQATT, CDR2 SNEGSKA (reference sequence). The J segment lost 5 bases and the V segment lost 7 bases, leaving 9 bases of the junction unmatched. There are 13 residues in the CDR3. Written as DNA, the CDR3 is TGCAGTGAAAGGACTAGCTCCCGGGAGACCCAGTACTTC. It is translated as CSERTSSRETQYF.